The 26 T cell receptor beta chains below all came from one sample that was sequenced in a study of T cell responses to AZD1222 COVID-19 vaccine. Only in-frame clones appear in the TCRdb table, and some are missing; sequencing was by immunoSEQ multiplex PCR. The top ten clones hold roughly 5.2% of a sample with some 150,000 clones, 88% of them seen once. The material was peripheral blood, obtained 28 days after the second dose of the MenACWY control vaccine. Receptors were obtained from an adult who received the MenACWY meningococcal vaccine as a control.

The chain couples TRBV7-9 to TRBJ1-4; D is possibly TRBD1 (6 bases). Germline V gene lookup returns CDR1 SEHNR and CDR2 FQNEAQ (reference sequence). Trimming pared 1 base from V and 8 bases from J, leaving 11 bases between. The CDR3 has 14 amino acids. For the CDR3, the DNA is TGTGCCAGCAGCTTAGGCAGGGGAGGGGAAAAACTGTTTTTT. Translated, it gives CASSLGRGGEKLFF.

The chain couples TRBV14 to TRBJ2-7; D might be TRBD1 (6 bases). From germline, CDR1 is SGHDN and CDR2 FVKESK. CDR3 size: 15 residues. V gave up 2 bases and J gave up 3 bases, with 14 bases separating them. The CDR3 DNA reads TGTGCCAGCAGCCAAAGCAGGGGTTGGAGCTACGAGCAGTACTTC. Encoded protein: CASSQSRGWSYEQYF. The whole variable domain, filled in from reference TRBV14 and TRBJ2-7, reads EAGVTQFPSHSVIEKGQTVTLRCDPISGHDNLYWYRRVMGKEIKFLLHFVKESKQDESGMPNNRFLAERTGGTYSTLKVQPAELEDSGVYFCASSQSRGWSYEQYFGPGTRLTVT.

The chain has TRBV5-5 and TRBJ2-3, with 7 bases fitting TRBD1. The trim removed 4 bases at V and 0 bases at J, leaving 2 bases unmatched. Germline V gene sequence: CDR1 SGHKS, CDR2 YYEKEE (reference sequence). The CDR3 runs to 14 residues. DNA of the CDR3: TGTGCCAGCAGCAGACAGGGAAGCACAGATACGCAGTATTTT. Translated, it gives CASSRQGSTDTQYF.

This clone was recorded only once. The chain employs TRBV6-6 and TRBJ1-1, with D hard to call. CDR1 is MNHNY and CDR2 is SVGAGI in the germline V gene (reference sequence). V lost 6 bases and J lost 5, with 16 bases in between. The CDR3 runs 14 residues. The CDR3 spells CASSPSAGATEAFF. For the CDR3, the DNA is TGTGCCAGCAGCCCGTCCGCCGGAGCAACTGAAGCTTTCTTT.

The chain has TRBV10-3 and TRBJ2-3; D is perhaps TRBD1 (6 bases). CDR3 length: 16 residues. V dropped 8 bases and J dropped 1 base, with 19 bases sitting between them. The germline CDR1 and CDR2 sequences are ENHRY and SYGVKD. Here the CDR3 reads CAIAAAGVGGTDTQYF. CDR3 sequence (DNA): TGTGCCATCGCTGCGGCAGGGGTTGGAGGCACAGATACGCAGTATTTT.

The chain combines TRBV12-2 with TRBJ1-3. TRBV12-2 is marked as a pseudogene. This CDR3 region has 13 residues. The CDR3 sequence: CASRLACGNTIYF. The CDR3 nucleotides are TGTGCAAGTCGCTTAGCGTGCGGAAACACCATATATTTT.

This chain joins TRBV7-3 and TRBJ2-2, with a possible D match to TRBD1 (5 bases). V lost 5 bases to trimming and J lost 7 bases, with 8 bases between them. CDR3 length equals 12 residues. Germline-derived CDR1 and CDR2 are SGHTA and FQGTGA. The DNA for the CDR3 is TGTGCCAGCAGCCAGGACATCGGGGAGCTGTTTTTT. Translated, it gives CASSQDIGELFF.

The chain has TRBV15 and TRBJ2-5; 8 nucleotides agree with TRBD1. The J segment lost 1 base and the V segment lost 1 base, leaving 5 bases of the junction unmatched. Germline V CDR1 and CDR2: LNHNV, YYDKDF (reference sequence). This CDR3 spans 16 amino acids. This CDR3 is CATSRGDRGPQETQYF. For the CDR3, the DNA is TGTGCCACCAGCAGAGGTGACAGGGGTCCCCAAGAGACCCAGTACTTC.

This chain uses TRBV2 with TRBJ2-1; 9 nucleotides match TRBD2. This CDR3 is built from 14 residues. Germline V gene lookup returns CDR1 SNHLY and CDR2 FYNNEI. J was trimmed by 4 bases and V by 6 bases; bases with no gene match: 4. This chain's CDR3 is CASRPAGGYNEQFF. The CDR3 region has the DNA TGTGCCAGCAGGCCCGCGGGGGGGTACAATGAGCAGTTCTTC.

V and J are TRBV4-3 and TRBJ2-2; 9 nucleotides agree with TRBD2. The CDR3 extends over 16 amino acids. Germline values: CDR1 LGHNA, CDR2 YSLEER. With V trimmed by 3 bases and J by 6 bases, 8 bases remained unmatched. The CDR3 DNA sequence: TGCGCCAGCAGCCAGGAACTAGCGGGTAGGCCCGGGGAGCTGTTTTTT. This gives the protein CASSQELAGRPGELFF.

In DNA form, the CDR3 reads TGTGCCAGCAGCTTAGCGCCCCTAGAAATAGGTTCACCCCTCCACTTT. This sequence encodes CASSLAPLEIGSPLHF. This chain links TRBV7-9 with TRBJ1-6; D is unclear. The CDR3 totals 16 residues. Trimming cost V 0 bases and J 9 bases, with 15 bases left between them. The V gene's germline CDR1 is SEHNR and CDR2 FQNEAQ (reference sequence).

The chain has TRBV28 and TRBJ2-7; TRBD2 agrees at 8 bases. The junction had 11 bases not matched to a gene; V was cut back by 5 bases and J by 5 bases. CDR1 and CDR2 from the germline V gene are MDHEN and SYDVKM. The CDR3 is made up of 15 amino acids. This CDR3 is CASSLGGTRSNEQYF. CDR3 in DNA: TGTGCCAGCAGTCTAGGGGGGACTAGATCGAACGAGCAGTACTTC.

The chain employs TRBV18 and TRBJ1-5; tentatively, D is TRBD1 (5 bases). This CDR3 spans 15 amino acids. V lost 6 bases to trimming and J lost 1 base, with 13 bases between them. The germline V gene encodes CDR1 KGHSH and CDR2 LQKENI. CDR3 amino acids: CASSEDIISNQPQHF. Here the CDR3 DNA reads TGTGCCAGCTCCGAGGACATCATCAGCAATCAGCCCCAGCATTTT. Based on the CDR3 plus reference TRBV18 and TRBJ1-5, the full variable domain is NAGVMQNPRHLVRRRGQEARLRCSPMKGHSHVYWYRQLPEEGLKFMVYLQKENIIDESGMPKERFSAEFPKEGPSILRIQQVVRGDSAAYFCASSEDIISNQPQHFGDGTRLSIL.

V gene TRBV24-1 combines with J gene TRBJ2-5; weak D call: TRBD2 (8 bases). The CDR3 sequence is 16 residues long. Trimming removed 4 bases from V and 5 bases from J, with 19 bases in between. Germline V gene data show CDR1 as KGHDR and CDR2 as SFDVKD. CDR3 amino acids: CATSDPPGRGRETQYF. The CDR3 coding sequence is TGTGCCACCAGTGACCCTCCCGGGAGGGGGCGCGAGACCCAGTACTTC.

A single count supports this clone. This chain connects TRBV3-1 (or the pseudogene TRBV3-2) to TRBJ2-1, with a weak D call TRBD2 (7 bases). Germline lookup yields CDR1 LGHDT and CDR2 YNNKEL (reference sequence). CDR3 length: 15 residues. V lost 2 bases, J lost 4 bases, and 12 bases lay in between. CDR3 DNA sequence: TGTGCCAGCAGCCAATCGGGGGGCAGGTACAATGAGCAGTTCTTC. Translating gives CASSQSGGRYNEQFF.

The DNA for the CDR3 is TGTGCCAGTAGTACCCTCCCAAATGAGCAGTTCTTC. Translated: CASSTLPNEQFF. This sequence joins TRBV19 and TRBJ2-1; D remains unclear. Germline lookup yields CDR1 LNHDA and CDR2 SQIVND (reference sequence). The CDR3 sequence is 12 residues long. Trimming took 4 bases from V and 7 from J, leaving 8 bases between them.

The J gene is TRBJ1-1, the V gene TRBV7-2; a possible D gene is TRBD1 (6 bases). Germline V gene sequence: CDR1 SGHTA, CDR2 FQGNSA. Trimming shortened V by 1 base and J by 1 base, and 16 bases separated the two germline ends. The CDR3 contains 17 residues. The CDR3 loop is CASSLVSGGVRNTEAFF. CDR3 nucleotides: TGTGCCAGCAGCTTAGTTTCCGGGGGCGTCAGGAACACTGAAGCTTTCTTT.

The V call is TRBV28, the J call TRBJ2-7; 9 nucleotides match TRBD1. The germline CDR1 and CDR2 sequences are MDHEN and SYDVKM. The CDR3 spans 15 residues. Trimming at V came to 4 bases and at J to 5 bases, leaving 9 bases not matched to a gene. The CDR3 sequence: CASSSLGQGINEQYF. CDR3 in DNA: TGTGCCAGCAGTTCACTCGGACAGGGGATCAACGAGCAGTACTTC.

The CDR3 sequence: CAWREIGAPGGYTF. In nucleotides, the CDR3 is TGTGCCTGGAGGGAGATAGGGGCCCCCGGTGGCTACACCTTC. The rearrangement uses TRBV30 and TRBJ1-2, with D possibly TRBD1 on 5 matching bases. Deletions cut 3 bases from V and 7 bases from J, with 18 bases between. CDR3 length: 14 residues. Germline V gene sequence: CDR1 GTSNPN, CDR2 SVGIG (reference sequence).

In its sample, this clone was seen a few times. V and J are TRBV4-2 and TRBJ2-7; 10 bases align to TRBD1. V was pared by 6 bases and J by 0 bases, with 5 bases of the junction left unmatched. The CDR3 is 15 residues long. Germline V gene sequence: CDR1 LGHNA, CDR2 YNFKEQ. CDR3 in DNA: TGTGCCAGCAGTCAATGGACAGGGGGCTCCTACGAGCAGTACTTC. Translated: CASSQWTGGSYEQYF.

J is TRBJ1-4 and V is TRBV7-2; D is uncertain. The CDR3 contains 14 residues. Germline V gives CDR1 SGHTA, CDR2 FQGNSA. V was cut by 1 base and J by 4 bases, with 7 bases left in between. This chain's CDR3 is CASSLEGSNEKLFF. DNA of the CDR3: TGTGCCAGCAGCTTAGAAGGGAGTAATGAAAAACTGTTTTTT.

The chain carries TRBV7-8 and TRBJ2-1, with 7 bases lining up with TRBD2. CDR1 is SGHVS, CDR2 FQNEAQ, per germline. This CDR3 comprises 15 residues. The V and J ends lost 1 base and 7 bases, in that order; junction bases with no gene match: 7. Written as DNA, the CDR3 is TGTGCCAGCAGCTTAGAGCTCGGGAGGACAAATGAGCAGTTCTTC. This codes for CASSLELGRTNEQFF.

The CDR3 DNA is TGTGCCATCAGTGGGGCCGGCCCCGGCTCCGGAAACACCATATATTTT. It translates to CAISGAGPGSGNTIYF. This sequence joins TRBV10-3 and TRBJ1-3; D is unclear. CDR3 length: 16 amino acids. Germline V CDR1 and CDR2: ENHRY, SYGVKD. V lost 4 bases and J lost 4, with 17 bases in between.

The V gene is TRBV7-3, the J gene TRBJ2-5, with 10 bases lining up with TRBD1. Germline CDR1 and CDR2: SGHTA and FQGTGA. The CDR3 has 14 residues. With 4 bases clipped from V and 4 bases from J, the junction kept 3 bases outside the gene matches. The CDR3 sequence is CASSSGQGRETQYF. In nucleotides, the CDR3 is TGTGCCAGCAGCTCGGGACAGGGGCGAGAGACCCAGTACTTC. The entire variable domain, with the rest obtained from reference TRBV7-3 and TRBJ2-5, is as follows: GAGVSQTPSNKVTEKGKYVELRCDPISGHTALYWYRQSLGQGPEFLIYFQGTGAADDSGLPNDRFFAVRPEGSVSTLKIQRTERGDSAVYLCASSSGQGRETQYFGPGTRLLVL.

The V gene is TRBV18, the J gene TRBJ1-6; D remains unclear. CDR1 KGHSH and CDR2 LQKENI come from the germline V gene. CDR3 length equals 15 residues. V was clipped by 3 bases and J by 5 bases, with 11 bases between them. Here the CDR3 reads CASSPLPANNSPLHF. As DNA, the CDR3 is TGTGCCAGCTCACCCCTGCCCGCCAATAATTCACCCCTCCACTTT. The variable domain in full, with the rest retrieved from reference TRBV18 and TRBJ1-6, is NAGVMQNPRHLVRRRGQEARLRCSPMKGHSHVYWYRQLPEEGLKFMVYLQKENIIDESGMPKERFSAEFPKEGPSILRIQQVVRGDSAAYFCASSPLPANNSPLHFGNGTRLTVT.

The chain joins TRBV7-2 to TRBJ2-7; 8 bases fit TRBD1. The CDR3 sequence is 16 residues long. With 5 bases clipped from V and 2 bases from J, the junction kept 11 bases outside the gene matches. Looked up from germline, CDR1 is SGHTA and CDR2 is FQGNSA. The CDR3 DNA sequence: TGTGCCAGCAGCACGCGGACAGGGTTGACCCCCTACGAGCAGTACTTC. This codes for CASSTRTGLTPYEQYF.